Sequencing of this T cell receptor (beta chain) was carried out in a study of blood T cell repertoires in COVID-19. Assay used: immunoSEQ multiplex PCR; TCRdb lists only in-frame clones, some missing. The sample holds a few hundred thousand clones, 88% seen once. V was pared by 5 bases and J by 4 bases, with 16 bases between. The CDR3 consists of 16 residues. CDR1 KGHDR and CDR2 SFDVKD come from the germline V gene. Categorization into cohorts depended on clinical history that participants reported. Cohort 3 recovered donors had two negative PCRs, clearance, or symptom resolution. V usage is TRBV24-1 and J usage is TRBJ2-2; perhaps TRBD1 as D (6 bases). Sequenced input: PBMCs or T cells enriched from blood (not recorded which). This receptor was obtained from a woman aged 18-29 years who had recovered from COVID-19. The CDR3 sequence: CATSGKWGHPTGELFF. CDR3 DNA sequence: TGTGCCACCAGTGGCAAGTGGGGACATCCCACCGGGGAGCTGTTTTTT.